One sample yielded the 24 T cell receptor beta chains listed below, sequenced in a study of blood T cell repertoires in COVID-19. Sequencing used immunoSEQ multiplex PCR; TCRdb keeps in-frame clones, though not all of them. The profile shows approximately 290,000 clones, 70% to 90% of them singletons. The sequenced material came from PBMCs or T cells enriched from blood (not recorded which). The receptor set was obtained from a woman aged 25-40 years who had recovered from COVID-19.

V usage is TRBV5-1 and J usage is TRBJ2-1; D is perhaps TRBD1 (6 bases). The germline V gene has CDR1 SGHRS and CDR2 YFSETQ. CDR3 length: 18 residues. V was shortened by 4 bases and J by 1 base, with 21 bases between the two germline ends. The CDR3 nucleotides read TGCGCCAGCAGCCCTCGGCCAACAGGGATAGGATCCTACAATGAGCAGTTCTTC. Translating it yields CASSPRPTGIGSYNEQFF.

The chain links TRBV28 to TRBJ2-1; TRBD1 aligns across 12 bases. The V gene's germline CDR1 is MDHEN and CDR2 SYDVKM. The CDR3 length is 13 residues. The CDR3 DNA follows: TGTGCTCTTCGGGGACAGGGGGCTAATGAGCAGTTCTTC. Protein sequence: CALRGQGANEQFF.

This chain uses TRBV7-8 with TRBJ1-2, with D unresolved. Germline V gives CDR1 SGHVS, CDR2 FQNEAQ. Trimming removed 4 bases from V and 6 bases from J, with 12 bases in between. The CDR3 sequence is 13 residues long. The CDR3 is CASSWTTWDGYTF. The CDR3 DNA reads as TGTGCCAGCAGCTGGACTACTTGGGATGGCTACACCTTC.

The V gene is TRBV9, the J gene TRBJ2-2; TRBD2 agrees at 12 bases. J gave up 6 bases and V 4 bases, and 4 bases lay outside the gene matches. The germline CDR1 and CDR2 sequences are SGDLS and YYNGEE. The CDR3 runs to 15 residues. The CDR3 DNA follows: TGTGCCAGCAGCCTGACTAGCGGGAGTCCCGGGGAGCTGTTTTTT. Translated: CASSLTSGSPGELFF.

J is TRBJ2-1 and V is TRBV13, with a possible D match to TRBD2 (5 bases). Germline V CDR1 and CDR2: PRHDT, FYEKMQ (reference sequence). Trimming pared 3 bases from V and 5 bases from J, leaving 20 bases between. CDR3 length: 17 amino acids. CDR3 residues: CASSFTNYEGPNNEQFF. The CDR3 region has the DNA TGTGCCAGCAGCTTCACCAACTATGAGGGCCCCAACAATGAGCAGTTCTTC.

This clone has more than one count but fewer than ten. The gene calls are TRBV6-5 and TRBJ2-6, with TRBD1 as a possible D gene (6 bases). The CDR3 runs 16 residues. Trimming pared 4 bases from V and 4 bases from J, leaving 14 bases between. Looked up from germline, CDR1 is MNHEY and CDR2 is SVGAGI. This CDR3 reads CASSLLTGTGANVLTF. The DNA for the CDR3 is TGTGCCAGCAGTTTACTGACAGGTACCGGGGCCAACGTCCTGACTTTC.

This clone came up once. CDR3 sequence (DNA): TGTGCCAGCAGCATATACCAAGAGACCCAGTACTTC. Amino acids: CASSIYQETQYF. This chain uses TRBV7-2 with TRBJ2-5; D is undetermined. V was shortened by 5 bases and J by 0 bases, with 4 bases between the two germline ends. Germline V lookup: CDR1 SGHTA, CDR2 FQGNSA. CDR3 length: 12 amino acids.

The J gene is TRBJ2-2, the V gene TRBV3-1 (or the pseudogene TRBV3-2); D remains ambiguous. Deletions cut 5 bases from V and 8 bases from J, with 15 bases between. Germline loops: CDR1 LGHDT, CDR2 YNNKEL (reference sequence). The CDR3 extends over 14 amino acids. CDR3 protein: CASSTFGATGELFF. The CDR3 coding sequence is TGTGCCAGCAGCACCTTCGGAGCAACTGGGGAGCTGTTTTTT.

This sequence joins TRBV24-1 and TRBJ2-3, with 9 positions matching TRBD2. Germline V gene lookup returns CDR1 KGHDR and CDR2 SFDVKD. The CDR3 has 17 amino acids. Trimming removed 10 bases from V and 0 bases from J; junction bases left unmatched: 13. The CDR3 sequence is CATSRGLASYSTDTQYF. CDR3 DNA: TGTGCCACGAGTCGAGGACTAGCGTCTTATAGCACAGATACGCAGTATTTT.

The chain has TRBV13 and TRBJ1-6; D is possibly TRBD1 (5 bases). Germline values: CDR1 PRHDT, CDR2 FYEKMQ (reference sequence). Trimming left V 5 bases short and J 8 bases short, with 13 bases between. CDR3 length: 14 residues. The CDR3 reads CASSGRVDDSPLHF. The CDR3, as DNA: TGTGCCAGCAGCGGCAGGGTTGATGATTCACCCCTCCACTTT.

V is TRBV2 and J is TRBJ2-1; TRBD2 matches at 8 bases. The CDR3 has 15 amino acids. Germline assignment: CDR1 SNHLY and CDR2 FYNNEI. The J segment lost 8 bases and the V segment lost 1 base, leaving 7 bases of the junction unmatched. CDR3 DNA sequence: TGTGCCAGCAGTGAAGGGGGACTAGGAAGGGATGAGCAGTTCTTC. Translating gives CASSEGGLGRDEQFF.

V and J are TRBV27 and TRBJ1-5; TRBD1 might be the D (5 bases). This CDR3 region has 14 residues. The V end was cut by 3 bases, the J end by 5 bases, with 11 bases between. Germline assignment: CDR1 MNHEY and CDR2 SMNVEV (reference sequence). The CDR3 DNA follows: TGTGCCAGCAGTTTTGTCGGGGGGGATCAGCCCCAGCATTTT. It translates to CASSFVGGDQPQHF.

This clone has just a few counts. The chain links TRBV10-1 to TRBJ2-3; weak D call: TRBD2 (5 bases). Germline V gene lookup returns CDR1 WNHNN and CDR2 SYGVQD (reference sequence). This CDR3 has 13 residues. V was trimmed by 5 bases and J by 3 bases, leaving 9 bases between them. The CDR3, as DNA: TGCGCCAGCAGTCTATCGGGGACAGATACGCAGTATTTT. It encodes CASSLSGTDTQYF.

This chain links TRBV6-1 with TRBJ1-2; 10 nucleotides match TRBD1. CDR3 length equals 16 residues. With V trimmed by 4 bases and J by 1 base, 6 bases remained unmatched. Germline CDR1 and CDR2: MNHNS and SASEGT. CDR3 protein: CASSANRDRGNYGYTF. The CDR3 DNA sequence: TGTGCCAGCAGTGCTAACCGGGACAGGGGTAACTATGGCTACACCTTC.

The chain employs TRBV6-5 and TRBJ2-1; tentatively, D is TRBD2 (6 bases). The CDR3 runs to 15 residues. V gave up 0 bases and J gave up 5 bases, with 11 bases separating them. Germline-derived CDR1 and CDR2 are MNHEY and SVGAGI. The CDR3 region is CASSYSLAENNEQFF. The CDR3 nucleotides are TGTGCCAGCAGTTACTCTTTAGCGGAGAACAATGAGCAGTTCTTC.

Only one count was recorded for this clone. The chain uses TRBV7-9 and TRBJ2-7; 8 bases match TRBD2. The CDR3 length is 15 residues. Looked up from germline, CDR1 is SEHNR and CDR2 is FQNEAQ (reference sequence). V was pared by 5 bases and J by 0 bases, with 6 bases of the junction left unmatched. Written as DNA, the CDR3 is TGTGCCAGCAGCGGGAGCGGGAGCGACTCCTACGAGCAGTACTTC. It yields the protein CASSGSGSDSYEQYF.

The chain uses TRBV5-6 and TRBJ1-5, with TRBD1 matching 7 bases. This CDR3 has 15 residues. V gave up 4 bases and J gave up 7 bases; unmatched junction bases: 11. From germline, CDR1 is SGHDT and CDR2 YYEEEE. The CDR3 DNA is TGTGCCAGCAGCGAGGGGGCCCAATCGAACCAGCCCCAGCATTTT. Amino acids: CASSEGAQSNQPQHF.

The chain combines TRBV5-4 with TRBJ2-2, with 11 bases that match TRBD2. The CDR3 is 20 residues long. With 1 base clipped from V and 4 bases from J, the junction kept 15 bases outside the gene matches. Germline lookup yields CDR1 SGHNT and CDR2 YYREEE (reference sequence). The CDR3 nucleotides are TGTGCCAGCAGCTTGCCAGGTTGGCTAGCGGGAGGTTCGGGCACCGGGGAGCTGTTTTTT. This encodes CASSLPGWLAGGSGTGELFF. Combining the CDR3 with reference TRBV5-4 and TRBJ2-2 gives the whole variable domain ETGVTQSPTHLIKTRGQQVTLRCSSQSGHNTVSWYQQALGQGPQFIFQYYREEENGRGNFPPRFSGLQFPNYSSELNVNALELDDSALYLCASSLPGWLAGGSGTGELFFGEGSRLTVL.

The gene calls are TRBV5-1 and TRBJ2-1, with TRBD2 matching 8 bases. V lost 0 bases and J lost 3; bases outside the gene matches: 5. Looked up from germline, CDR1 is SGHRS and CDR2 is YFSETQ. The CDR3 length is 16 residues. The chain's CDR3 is CASSLGRLASYNEQFF. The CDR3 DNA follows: TGCGCCAGCAGCTTGGGACGACTAGCGAGCTACAATGAGCAGTTCTTC.

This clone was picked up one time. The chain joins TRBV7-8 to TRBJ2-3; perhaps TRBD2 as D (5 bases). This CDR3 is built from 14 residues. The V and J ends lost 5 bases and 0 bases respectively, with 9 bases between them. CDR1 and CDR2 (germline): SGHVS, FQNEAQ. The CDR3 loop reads CASSGRASTDTQYF. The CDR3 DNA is TGTGCCAGCAGCGGGCGGGCTAGCACAGATACGCAGTATTTT.

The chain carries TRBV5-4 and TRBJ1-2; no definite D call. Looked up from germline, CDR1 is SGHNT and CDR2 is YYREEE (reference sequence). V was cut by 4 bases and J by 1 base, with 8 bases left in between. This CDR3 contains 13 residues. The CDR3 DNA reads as TGTGCCAGCAGCCGAACAGATAACTATGGCTACACCTTC. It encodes CASSRTDNYGYTF.

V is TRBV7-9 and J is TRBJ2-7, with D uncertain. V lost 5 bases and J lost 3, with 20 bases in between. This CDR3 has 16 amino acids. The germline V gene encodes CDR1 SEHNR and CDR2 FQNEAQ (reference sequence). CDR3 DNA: TGTGCCAGCAGCACCGACCTCCAATCACGGGTCTACGAGCAGTACTTC. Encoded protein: CASSTDLQSRVYEQYF.

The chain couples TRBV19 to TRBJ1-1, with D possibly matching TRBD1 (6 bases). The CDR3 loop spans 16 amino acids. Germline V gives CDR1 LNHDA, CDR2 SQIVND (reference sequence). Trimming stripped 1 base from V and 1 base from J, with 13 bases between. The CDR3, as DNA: TGTGCCAGTAGTATAGGTTTCAGGGGTGGGAACACTGAAGCTTTCTTT. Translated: CASSIGFRGGNTEAFF.

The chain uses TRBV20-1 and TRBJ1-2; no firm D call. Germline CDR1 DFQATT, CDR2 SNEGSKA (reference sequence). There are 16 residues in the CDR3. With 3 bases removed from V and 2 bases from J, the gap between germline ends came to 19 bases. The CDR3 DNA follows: TGCAGTGCTAGTGCTCCGGTCGGGGTGGTAAACTATGGCTACACCTTC. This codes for CSASAPVGVVNYGYTF.